A single sample gave rise to the 14 T cell receptor beta chains below, sequenced in a study of blood T cell repertoires in COVID-19. Repertoires were generated with immunoSEQ multiplex PCR, while TCRdb's copy carries only in-frame clones and drops some. The data contain around 100,000 clones, about 89% of them seen just once; the ten biggest clones take up about 20%. Sequencing was carried out using peripheral blood. The receptors were sampled from a human donor in a cohort sampled during active COVID-19.

The chain recombines TRBV9 with TRBJ2-7, with D perhaps TRBD1 (5 bases). The CDR3 has 14 amino acids. Germline V gene sequence: CDR1 SGDLS, CDR2 YYNGEE. With 0 bases removed from V and 5 bases from J, the gap between germline ends came to 12 bases. CDR3 region: CASSVGRGFDEQYF. The CDR3 region has the DNA TGTGCCAGCAGCGTAGGTAGGGGTTTCGACGAGCAGTACTTC.

The chain couples TRBV9 to TRBJ2-7, with 7 bases aligning to TRBD1. From germline, CDR1 is SGDLS and CDR2 YYNGEE. V lost 1 base and J lost 4; bases outside the gene matches: 14. This CDR3 has 17 residues. CDR3 DNA: TGTGCCAGCAGCGTATCATCTGAGGGGGCGGTTGGTTACGAGCAGTACTTC. Amino acids: CASSVSSEGAVGYEQYF.

The gene calls are TRBV28 and TRBJ1-4, with unresolved D. Germline CDR1 reads MDHEN; CDR2 reads SYDVKM. CDR3 length: 13 residues. V dropped 6 bases and J dropped 0 bases, with 5 bases sitting between them. The CDR3 spells CASRPATNEKLFF. In DNA, the CDR3 is TGTGCCAGCAGGCCGGCAACTAATGAAAAACTGTTTTTT. The variable domain in full, with the rest retrieved from reference TRBV28 and TRBJ1-4, is DVKVTQSSRYLVKRTGEKVFLECVQDMDHENMFWYRQDPGLGLRLIYFSYDVKMKEKGDIPEGYSVSREKKERFSLILESASTNQTSMYLCASRPATNEKLFFGSGTQLSVL.

The V call is TRBV6-6, the J call TRBJ1-1, with a tentative D call TRBD1 (5 bases). Germline loops: CDR1 MNHNY, CDR2 SVGAGI (reference sequence). The CDR3 sequence is 14 residues long. With 3 bases removed from V and 5 bases from J, the gap between germline ends came to 13 bases. The chain's CDR3 is CASSYETGTTEAFF. Here the CDR3 DNA reads TGTGCCAGCAGTTATGAGACTGGGACTACTGAAGCTTTCTTT.

The chain uses TRBV7-8 and TRBJ2-3, with 10 positions matching TRBD1. The CDR3 spans 18 residues. CDR1 and CDR2 from the germline V gene are SGHVS and FQNEAQ. V was clipped by 5 bases and J by 2 bases; unmatched bases: 13. For the CDR3, the DNA is TGTGCCAGCAGCCCCGAGGTCTGGACAGGGGGACACACAGATACGCAGTATTTT. The encoded protein is CASSPEVWTGGHTDTQYF.

The chain carries TRBV6-4 and TRBJ2-6, with TRBD1 identical over 7 bases. V trimming: 2 bases; J trimming: 3 bases; junction bases outside the gene matches: 7. The CDR3 totals 17 residues. Germline V gene data show CDR1 as MRHNA and CDR2 as SNTAGT. The CDR3 DNA reads TGTGCCAGCAGTGACAGGGGGCTAAGAGATGGGGCCAACGTCCTGACTTTC. It is translated as CASSDRGLRDGANVLTF.

The sample holds a few counts of this clone. V is TRBV27 and J is TRBJ2-7; 10 nucleotides agree with TRBD1. CDR1 is MNHEY, CDR2 SMNVEV, per germline (reference sequence). The CDR3 totals 14 residues. Trimming took 6 bases from V and 4 from J; bases not matched to a gene: 6. CDR3 bases: TGTGCCAGCAGGGCCGGGACAGGGGTGTACGAGCAGTACTTC. It codes for CASRAGTGVYEQYF.

The V and J genes are TRBV6-1 and TRBJ2-5, with a possible D match to TRBD1 (6 bases). CDR1 is MNHNS, CDR2 SASEGT, per germline. Trimming removed 0 bases at V and 2 bases at J, with 19 bases between. This CDR3 has 18 amino acids. The DNA for the CDR3 is TGTGCCAGCAGTGAAGCGCTTCTGAGGTTAACAGGGCAAGAGACCCAGTACTTC. Its protein product is CASSEALLRLTGQETQYF.

DNA of the CDR3: TGTGCCAGCAGCGATAGGGCTAGCGGCGAGGGTGAGCAGTTCTTC. This sequence encodes CASSDRASGEGEQFF. The genes are TRBV7-3 and TRBJ2-1; 7 bases fit TRBD2. V lost 5 bases to trimming and J lost 9 bases; unmatched junction nucleotides: 13. This CDR3 is 15 amino acids long. Per germline, CDR1 SGHTA and CDR2 FQGTGA.

V is TRBV5-1 and J is TRBJ2-1, with D possibly being TRBD2 (5 bases). The CDR3 is 15 residues long. The germline CDR1 and CDR2 sequences are SGHRS and YFSETQ. Trimming pared 3 bases from V and 4 bases from J, leaving 14 bases between. CDR3 residues: CASSWETTRYNEQFF. CDR3 DNA sequence: TGCGCCAGCAGCTGGGAGACTACACGGTACAATGAGCAGTTCTTC.

This rearrangement joins TRBV5-1 to TRBJ2-1; tentative D call: TRBD2 (5 bases). CDR3 length: 13 residues. CDR1 is SGHRS and CDR2 is YFSETQ in the germline V gene. Trimming removed 4 bases from V and 11 bases from J, with 16 bases in between. The CDR3 is CASSTTWTDKQFF. The CDR3 DNA sequence: TGCGCCAGCAGCACGACTTGGACTGATAAGCAGTTCTTC.

This clone was picked up one time. This chain links TRBV11-2 with TRBJ1-1; D is possibly TRBD1 (5 bases). This CDR3 region has 14 residues. Trimming pared 1 base from V and 5 bases from J, leaving 11 bases between. Germline CDR1 is SGHAT and CDR2 is FQNNGV. The chain's CDR3 is CASSLVSGGTEAFF. The CDR3 DNA follows: TGTGCCAGCAGCTTAGTCAGTGGGGGGACTGAAGCTTTCTTT.

The J gene is TRBJ2-5, the V gene TRBV5-1; 13 bases fit TRBD2. Trimming at V came to 1 base and at J to 1 base, leaving 4 bases not matched to a gene. CDR1 is SGHRS, CDR2 YFSETQ, per germline. The CDR3 is 17 amino acids. The CDR3 loop is CASSLSGLAGAQETQYF. Written as DNA, the CDR3 is TGCGCCAGCAGCTTGTCCGGACTAGCGGGAGCCCAAGAGACCCAGTACTTC.

V gene TRBV29-1 combines with J gene TRBJ2-3, with a weak D call TRBD1 (6 bases). The CDR3 consists of 14 residues. Germline V gives CDR1 SQVTM, CDR2 ANQGSEA. Trimming removed 2 bases from V and 3 bases from J, with 12 bases in between. CDR3: CSVEPQGITDTQYF. In DNA, the CDR3 is TGCAGCGTTGAACCGCAGGGGATAACAGATACGCAGTATTTT.